These 2 T cell receptor beta chains were all obtained from the same sample, sequenced in a study of blood T cells in healthy people across ages. A J-beta primer mix and a sample-barcoded 5' primer were used in a second PCR of roughly 6 to 12 cycles. TCRdb recomputed calls from the 5' RACE reads with MiXCR, one row per CDR3 protein. The sample includes 850,000 to 1,300,000 distinct CDR3 sequences, 35% to 50% of them seen just once. Sequenced material: blood. The receptors derive from a woman between 55 and 75 years old in good health.

CDR3 residues: CASSLEGQGNNEQFF. In nucleotides, the CDR3 is TGCGCCAGCAGCTTGGAGGGACAGGGGAACAATGAGCAGTTCTTC. The chain combines TRBV5-1 with TRBJ2-1; TRBD1 matches at 10 bases. Germline CDR1 SGHRS, CDR2 YFSETQ. The trim removed 0 bases at V and 5 bases at J, leaving 2 bases unmatched. This CDR3 region has 15 residues.

There are a few counts of this clonotype. V usage is TRBV18 and J usage is TRBJ1-5, with D perhaps matching TRBD1 (6 bases). V lost 4 bases and J lost 6, with 16 bases in between. Per germline, CDR1 KGHSH and CDR2 LQKENI. CDR3 length: 15 residues. In DNA form, the CDR3 reads TGTGCCAGCTCACAAAGGGACATAGTCGGTCAGCCCCAGCATTTT. The encoded protein is CASSQRDIVGQPQHF.